This record covers a single T cell receptor beta chain. The CDR3 has 14 amino acids. Germline assignment: CDR1 GTSNPN and CDR2 SVGIG (reference sequence). V lost 5 bases to trimming and J lost 0 bases, with 11 bases between them. This specimen belongs to a study of cytomegalovirus exposure and HLA in healthy donors. The data were produced by immunoSEQ multiplex PCR, yet TCRdb's version contains in-frame clones alone and is incomplete. This table has more than 85,000 clones, about 95% appearing once. This clonotype was obtained from a woman aged 18-35 years in good health and CMV-seronegative. The specimen was PBMCs. V usage is TRBV30 and J usage is TRBJ2-4; TRBD1 is a possible D gene (6 bases). CDR3 sequence reads: CAWELRGAKNIQYF. CDR3 coding DNA: TGTGCCTGGGAGCTCAGGGGAGCCAAAAACATTCAGTACTTC. The full variable domain, with the rest looked up from reference TRBV30 and TRBJ2-4, is SQTIHQWPATLVQPVGSPLSLECTVEGTSNPNLYWYRQAAGRGLQLLFYSVGIGQISSEVPQNLSASRPQDRQFILSSKKLLLSDSGFYLCAWELRGAKNIQYFGAGTRLSVL.